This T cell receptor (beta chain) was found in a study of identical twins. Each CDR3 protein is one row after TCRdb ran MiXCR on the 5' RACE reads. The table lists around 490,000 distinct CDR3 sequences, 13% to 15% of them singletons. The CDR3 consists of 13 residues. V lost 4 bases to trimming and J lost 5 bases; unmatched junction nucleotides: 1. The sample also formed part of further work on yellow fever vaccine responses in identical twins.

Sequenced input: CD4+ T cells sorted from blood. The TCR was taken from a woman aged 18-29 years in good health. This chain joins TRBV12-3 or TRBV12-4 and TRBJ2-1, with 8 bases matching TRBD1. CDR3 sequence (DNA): TGTGCCAGCAGTTGGACAGGGAACAATGAGCAGTTCTTC. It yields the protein CASSWTGNNEQFF.